A single sample gave rise to the 30 T cell receptor beta chains below, sequenced in a study of human T cells and chemical hapten exposure. Time point: patch test 2, 6 weeks after DPC sensitization. Treatment reported: therapeutic diphenylcyclopropenone sensitization with weekly scalp DPC. TCRdb redid the calling of the RACE reads with MiXCR, one entry per CDR3 protein. The table has 90,000 to 110,000 distinct CDR3 sequences, roughly a tenth seen once; the top ten hold more than 3%. Material: whole blood, obtained in connection with sensitization to the hapten diphenylcyclopropenone (DPC). The receptor set was obtained from a woman in her forties with alopecia areata. Some clones in this sample may be carry-over from other donors' samples.

This clonotype was recorded at least ten times. This chain joins TRBV30 and TRBJ2-7; weak D call: TRBD2 (6 bases). The V gene lost 5 bases and the J gene lost 3 bases, with 17 bases spanning the gap. The CDR3 spans 14 residues. The germline V gene encodes CDR1 GTSNPN and CDR2 SVGIG (reference sequence). The CDR3 protein is CAWGRRGSLYEQYF. The DNA for the CDR3 is TGTGCCTGGGGCCGTCGGGGGAGCCTCTACGAGCAGTACTTC.

The J gene is TRBJ2-1, the V gene TRBV5-6; D is uncertain. The germline CDR1 and CDR2 sequences are SGHDT and YYEEEE. The CDR3 is 13 amino acids. V lost 4 bases and J lost 6, with 11 bases in between. The CDR3, as DNA: TGTGCCAGCAGCCTCCCCGAAGGCAATGAGCAGTTCTTC. Residues: CASSLPEGNEQFF. Full variable domain (missing parts from reference TRBV5-6 and TRBJ2-1): DAGVTQSPTHLIKTRGQQVTLRCSPKSGHDTVSWYQQALGQGPQFIFQYYEEEERQRGNFPDRFSGHQFPNYSSELNVNALLLGDSALYLCASSLPEGNEQFFGPGTRLTVL.

This clonotype occurred many times. This chain links TRBV6-5 with TRBJ2-7, with TRBD1 matching over 8 bases. The trim removed 3 bases at V and 6 bases at J, leaving 10 bases unmatched. There are 15 residues in the CDR3. Germline V gives CDR1 MNHEY, CDR2 SVGAGI. As DNA, the CDR3 is TGTGCCAGCAGTTATCGCGGGACAGGAACGGTCGAGCAGTACTTC. Translated, it gives CASSYRGTGTVEQYF.

In this sample, this clonotype turned up many times. The chain recombines TRBV5-1 with TRBJ1-1, with D possibly being TRBD1 (5 bases). In germline, CDR1 is SGHRS, CDR2 YFSETQ. V was clipped by 1 base and J by 3 bases, with 10 bases between them. The CDR3 is 14 residues long. The CDR3: CASSLQYRYTEAFF. The DNA for the CDR3 is TGCGCCAGCAGCTTGCAGTACAGGTACACTGAAGCTTTCTTT.

This clonotype was detected a few times. The chain uses TRBV4-3 and TRBJ2-6; D is unclear. The CDR3 length is 16 residues. Germline V gene data show CDR1 as LGHNA and CDR2 as YSLEER. Trimming shortened V by 0 bases and J by 0 bases, and 6 bases separated the two germline ends. CDR3 sequence: CASSQDSSSGANVLTF. The CDR3 DNA reads TGCGCCAGCAGCCAAGATTCCTCCTCTGGGGCCAACGTCCTGACTTTC.

This clonotype has just a few counts. The V call is TRBV7-9, the J call TRBJ1-6, with D possibly TRBD1 on 5 matching bases. The V end was cut by 4 bases, the J end by 6 bases, with 19 bases between. Looked up from germline, CDR1 is SEHNR and CDR2 is FQNEAQ (reference sequence). The CDR3 contains 17 residues. The CDR3 region has the DNA TGTGCCAGCAGCTCCGTCTGGGGGATTAGAATTAATTCACCCCTCCACTTT. Translating it yields CASSSVWGIRINSPLHF.

This clonotype was detected ten times or more. The V and J genes are TRBV12-5 and TRBJ1-1, with D uncertain. Germline CDR1 reads LGHNT; CDR2 reads FRNRAP. CDR3 size: 12 residues. Trimming stripped 5 bases from V and 7 bases from J, with 11 bases between. The CDR3 sequence is CASGRDTYEAFF. The CDR3 DNA follows: TGTGCTAGTGGTCGCGACACCTATGAAGCTTTCTTT.

This clonotype has ten or more counts. The chain couples TRBV7-2 to TRBJ2-7; 8 nucleotides line up with TRBD1. V lost 0 bases, J lost 1 base, and 8 bases stayed unmatched. This CDR3 region has 17 residues. The germline gives CDR1 SGHTA, CDR2 FQGNSA. The CDR3 DNA follows: TGTGCCAGCAGCTTAGCGCCTGGGACAGGATTATCCTACGAGCAGTACTTC. This translates into CASSLAPGTGLSYEQYF.

The sample holds many counts of this clonotype. The V call is TRBV7-6, the J call TRBJ1-1, with 8 bases identical to TRBD1. V was clipped by 6 bases and J by 5 bases; unmatched bases: 5. The length of the CDR3 is 13 residues. Germline-derived CDR1 and CDR2 are SGHVS and FNYEAQ. The CDR3, as DNA: TGTGCCAGCAGAGGACAGGGAAGGACTGAAGCTTTCTTT. Protein: CASRGQGRTEAFF.

The sample holds many counts of this clonotype. CDR3 loop: CASSPGPSSYNEQFF. The CDR3 coding sequence is TGTGCCAGCAGTCCGGGGCCGAGCTCCTACAATGAGCAGTTCTTC. The rearrangement joins TRBV7-9 to TRBJ2-1; D is possibly TRBD1 or TRBD2 (5 bases each). Between the trimmed V and J ends, which lost 6 bases and 0 bases, there was a span of 12 bases. Germline-derived CDR1 and CDR2 are SEHNR and FQNEAQ (reference sequence). The CDR3 runs to 15 residues.

The sample holds many counts of this clonotype. The chain combines TRBV11-2 with TRBJ2-4; D is perhaps TRBD1 (5 bases). The germline V gene encodes CDR1 SGHAT and CDR2 FQNNGV. The CDR3 contains 16 residues. Trimming stripped 4 bases from V and 0 bases from J, with 13 bases between. The chain's CDR3 is CASSYGQLIAKNIQYF. CDR3 bases: TGTGCCAGCAGCTACGGACAACTTATAGCCAAAAACATTCAGTACTTC.

This clonotype has more than one count but fewer than ten. J is TRBJ1-1 and V is TRBV5-5, with a weak D call TRBD1 (5 bases). This CDR3 has 13 residues. V was clipped by 2 bases and J by 3 bases, with 8 bases between them. Germline loops: CDR1 SGHKS, CDR2 YYEKEE (reference sequence). CDR3 bases: TGTGCCAGCAGCTTTTCGGGGGACACTGAAGCTTTCTTT. This encodes CASSFSGDTEAFF.

This clonotype was found many times. V is TRBV27 and J is TRBJ2-1; TRBD2 agrees at 13 bases. Per the germline V gene, CDR1 is MNHEY and CDR2 is SMNVEV (reference sequence). This CDR3 region has 15 residues. V gave up 5 bases and J gave up 7 bases; unmatched junction bases: 5. CDR3 bases: TGTGCCAGCAGTGAGGGACTAGCGGGAACTAATGAGCAGTTCTTC. Protein: CASSEGLAGTNEQFF.

This chain connects TRBV27 to TRBJ2-3; 7 nucleotides agree with TRBD1. The CDR3 sequence is 12 residues long. The V gene end was trimmed by 7 bases and the J gene end by 6 bases; junction bases not matched to a gene: 4. Germline V lookup: CDR1 MNHEY, CDR2 SMNVEV (reference sequence). The CDR3 DNA sequence: TGTGCCAGCATCTCAGGGGGTGATACGCAGTATTTT. The encoded protein is CASISGGDTQYF.

J is TRBJ2-1 and V is TRBV27; TRBD2 aligns across 13 bases. Trimming cost V 7 bases and J 6 bases; bases outside gene matches: 6. This CDR3 comprises 15 residues. Germline CDR1 is MNHEY and CDR2 is SMNVEV (reference sequence). CDR3 loop: CASTRTSGGFNEQFF. For the CDR3, the DNA is TGTGCCAGCACCAGGACTAGCGGGGGATTCAATGAGCAGTTCTTC.

In the case of this clonotype: With a much larger clone just one base away, this may be a read error. V and J are TRBV5-6 and TRBJ2-1; TRBD1 or TRBD2 may be the D gene (5 bases each). The V gene's germline CDR1 is SGHDT and CDR2 YYEEEE. V was cut by 3 bases and J by 8 bases, with 6 bases left in between. This CDR3 spans 11 amino acids. CDR3 DNA: TGTGCCAGCAGCTGGGGACATGAGCAGTTCTTC. Its translation is CASSWGHEQFF.

This clonotype was seen a few times. V and J are TRBV10-2 and TRBJ1-2; tentatively, D is TRBD1 (5 bases). Germline CDR1 and CDR2: WSHSY and SAAADI. CDR3 length: 13 residues. Trimming took 8 bases from V and 4 from J, leaving 14 bases between them. The DNA for the CDR3 is TGCGCCAGCGCGCCTGGGACCGTCTATGGCTACACCTTC. Translated: CASAPGTVYGYTF.

Many counts were recorded for this clonotype. The CDR3 nucleotides are TGTGCCAGCGATGCAGGAGGGTTTGAAAAACTGTTTTTT. Its translation: CASDAGGFEKLFF. The chain uses TRBV7-9 and TRBJ1-4; no clear D gene. The germline V gene has CDR1 SEHNR and CDR2 FQNEAQ (reference sequence). V was trimmed by 8 bases and J by 7 bases, leaving 14 bases between them. This CDR3 is built from 13 residues.

This clonotype has a handful of counts. V is TRBV15 and J is TRBJ2-7; D call uncertain. CDR3 size: 15 residues. The V end lost 0 bases, the J end lost 2 bases, and 11 bases lay between the germline ends. The germline V gene encodes CDR1 LNHNV and CDR2 YYDKDF (reference sequence). The CDR3 is CATSRDRTDPYEQYF. CDR3 bases: TGTGCCACCAGCAGAGATAGGACGGATCCCTACGAGCAGTACTTC.

This clonotype was seen repeatedly, ten times or more. This chain joins TRBV30 and TRBJ2-7, with 8 bases fitting TRBD1. Looked up from germline, CDR1 is GTSNPN and CDR2 is SVGIG (reference sequence). This CDR3 region has 15 residues. V was clipped by 7 bases and J by 3 bases; unmatched bases: 14. CDR3 sequence (DNA): TGTGCCTTCAAGTCCCGGACAGGGTTAGTCTACGAGCAGTACTTC. Amino acids: CAFKSRTGLVYEQYF. Combining the CDR3 with reference TRBV30 and TRBJ2-7 gives the whole variable domain SQTIHQWPATLVQPVGSPLSLECTVEGTSNPNLYWYRQAAGRGLQLLFYSVGIGQISSEVPQNLSASRPQDRQFILSSKKLLLSDSGFYLCAFKSRTGLVYEQYFGPGTRLTVT.

At least ten counts were recorded for this clonotype. The V call is TRBV5-1, the J call TRBJ2-6, with 10 bases aligning to TRBD1. This CDR3 region has 16 residues. Germline CDR1 and CDR2: SGHRS and YFSETQ. The V gene end was trimmed by 6 bases and the J gene end by 4 bases; junction bases not matched to a gene: 7. Here the CDR3 reads CASIRDRGPGANVLTF. Written as DNA, the CDR3 is TGCGCCAGCATTCGAGACAGGGGGCCAGGGGCCAACGTCCTGACTTTC. Supplemented by reference TRBV5-1 and TRBJ2-6, the full variable domain reads KAGVTQTPRYLIKTRGQQVTLSCSPISGHRSVSWYQQTPGQGLQFLFEYFSETQRNKGNFPGRFSGRQFSNSRSEMNVSTLELGDSALYLCASIRDRGPGANVLTFGAGSRLTVL.

This clonotype was seen many times. The V call is TRBV5-1, the J call TRBJ2-7, with D possibly being TRBD1 or TRBD2 (6 bases each). The V and J ends lost 0 bases and 5 bases respectively, with 18 bases between them. CDR1 and CDR2 from the germline V gene are SGHRS and YFSETQ. The length of the CDR3 is 16 residues. CDR3 nucleotides: TGCGCCAGCAGCTTGGGAGGAGGGCAGGGGTGGAACGAGCAGTACTTC. Translated, it gives CASSLGGGQGWNEQYF.

This clonotype was counted ten times or more. The chain carries TRBV25-1 and TRBJ1-1; D unclear. Germline CDR1 and CDR2: MGHDK and SYGVNS. The CDR3 length is 12 residues. V was cut by 3 bases and J by 1 base, with 3 bases left in between. CDR3 region: CASSDSNTEAFF. CDR3 in DNA: TGTGCCAGCAGTGACTCGAACACTGAAGCTTTCTTT.

This clonotype was seen more than once but under ten times. The V call is TRBV6-2 or TRBV6-3, the J call TRBJ2-7; D remains unclear. CDR1 is MNHEY and CDR2 is SVGEGT in the germline V gene. This CDR3 has 14 residues. The ends were cut back, 0 bases at V and 4 bases at J, with 10 bases in the middle. The CDR3 here is CASSYSSQGYEQYF. CDR3 DNA sequence: TGTGCCAGCAGTTACTCGAGCCAAGGATACGAGCAGTACTTC.

For the CDR3, the DNA is TGTGCCAGCAGCTTATCGGCGGGGAGGTCAGATACGCAGTATTTT. It specifies CASSLSAGRSDTQYF. The genes are TRBV7-2 and TRBJ2-3, with D maybe TRBD2 (6 bases). The CDR3 sequence is 15 residues long. Germline V lookup: CDR1 SGHTA, CDR2 FQGNSA. Trimming removed 2 bases from V and 4 bases from J, with 13 bases in between.

The chain recombines TRBV5-5 with TRBJ2-7, with D perhaps matching TRBD2 (5 bases). Germline V CDR1 and CDR2: SGHKS, YYEKEE (reference sequence). The CDR3 runs to 18 residues. Between the trimmed V and J ends, which lost 4 bases and 6 bases, there was a span of 29 bases. CDR3 DNA sequence: TGTGCCAGCAGCATGAATTTAGGAGGTACAACGGTCTGGGGCGAGCAGTACTTC. Its protein product is CASSMNLGGTTVWGEQYF.

This clonotype was recorded a few times. For the CDR3, the DNA is TGCAGCGTTGAACGCGGGAGAAGGGACCTTACACGTGAGCAGTTCTTC. Residues: CSVERGRRDLTREQFF. The V and J genes are TRBV29-1 and TRBJ2-1; 7 nucleotides match TRBD2. Trimming cost V 2 bases and J 9 bases; bases outside gene matches: 16. Germline V CDR1 and CDR2: SQVTM, ANQGSEA. The CDR3 is made up of 16 amino acids.

This clonotype occurred many times. This chain links TRBV7-8 with TRBJ1-2; 7 nucleotides match TRBD1. The CDR3 has 13 amino acids. Germline values: CDR1 SGHVS, CDR2 FQNEAQ. V shed 5 bases, J shed 10 bases, and the junction held 10 bases outside the gene matches. This CDR3 reads CASSLWRQGPYTF. For the CDR3, the DNA is TGTGCCAGCAGCCTATGGCGACAGGGACCCTACACCTTC.

This clonotype was picked up a small number of times. The rearrangement uses TRBV30 and TRBJ2-3; D not certain. V was shortened by 2 bases and J by 0 bases, with 9 bases between the two germline ends. This CDR3 region has 14 residues. CDR1 and CDR2 from the germline V gene are GTSNPN and SVGIG (reference sequence). For the CDR3, the DNA is TGTGCCTGGAGTCAGGTGTACAGCACAGATACGCAGTATTTT. The encoded protein is CAWSQVYSTDTQYF.

The table lists this clonotype with many counts. This chain connects TRBV4-2 to TRBJ2-6; D ambiguous. The CDR3 has 17 amino acids. Trimming shortened V by 1 base and J by 2 bases, and 12 bases separated the two germline ends. Germline lookup yields CDR1 LGHNA and CDR2 YNFKEQ. CDR3 in DNA: TGTGCCAGCAGCCAAGTATTATCCGGTCCTGGGGCCAACGTCCTGACTTTC. Translating it yields CASSQVLSGPGANVLTF.